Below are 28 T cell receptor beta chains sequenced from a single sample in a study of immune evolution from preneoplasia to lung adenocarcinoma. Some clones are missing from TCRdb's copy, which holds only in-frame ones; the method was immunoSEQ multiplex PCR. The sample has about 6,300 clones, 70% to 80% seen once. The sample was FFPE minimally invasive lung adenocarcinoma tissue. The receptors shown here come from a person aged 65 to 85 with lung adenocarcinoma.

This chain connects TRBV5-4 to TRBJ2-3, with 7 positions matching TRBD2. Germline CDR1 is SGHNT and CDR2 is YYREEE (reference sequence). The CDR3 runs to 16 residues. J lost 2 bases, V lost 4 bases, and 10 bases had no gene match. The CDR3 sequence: CASSPMTSIFTDTQYF. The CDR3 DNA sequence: TGTGCCAGCAGCCCGATGACTAGCATCTTCACAGATACGCAGTATTTT.

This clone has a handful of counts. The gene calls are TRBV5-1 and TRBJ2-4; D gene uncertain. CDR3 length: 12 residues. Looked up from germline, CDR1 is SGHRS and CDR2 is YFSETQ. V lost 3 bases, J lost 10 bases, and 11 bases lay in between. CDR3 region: CASSSDMGIQYF. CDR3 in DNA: TGCGCCAGCAGCTCCGACATGGGGATTCAGTACTTC.

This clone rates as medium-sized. CDR3 region: CASSIPGMSTEAFF. The DNA for the CDR3 is TGTGCCAGTAGTATACCAGGGATGAGCACTGAAGCTTTCTTT. The chain couples TRBV19 to TRBJ1-1; the D gene is possibly TRBD1 (5 bases). Trimming cost V 2 bases and J 4 bases, with 11 bases left between them. The CDR3 loop spans 14 amino acids. Germline V lookup: CDR1 LNHDA, CDR2 SQIVND (reference sequence).

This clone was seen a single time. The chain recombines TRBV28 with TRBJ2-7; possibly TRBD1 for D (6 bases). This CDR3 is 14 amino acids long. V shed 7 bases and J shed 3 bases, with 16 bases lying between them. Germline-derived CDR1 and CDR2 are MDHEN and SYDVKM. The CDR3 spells CASMRAGTSYEQYF. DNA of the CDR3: TGTGCCAGCATGAGAGCCGGGACAAGCTACGAGCAGTACTTC.

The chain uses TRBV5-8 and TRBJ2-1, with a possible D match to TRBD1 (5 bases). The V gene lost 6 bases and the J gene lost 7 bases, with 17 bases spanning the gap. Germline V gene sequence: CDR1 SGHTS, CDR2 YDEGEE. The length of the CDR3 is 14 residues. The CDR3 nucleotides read TGTGCCAGCACCTCTTGGGGCCTATCTAATGAGCAGTTCTTC. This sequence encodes CASTSWGLSNEQFF.

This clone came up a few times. The chain's CDR3 is CASSPPLRGANEQFF. CDR3 DNA: TGTGCCAGCTCACCCCCCCTTCGGGGGGCGAATGAGCAGTTCTTC. The genes are TRBV18 and TRBJ2-1, with a weak D call TRBD2 (7 bases). The V gene lost 3 bases and the J gene lost 7 bases, with 16 bases spanning the gap. From germline, CDR1 is KGHSH and CDR2 LQKENI. This CDR3 region has 15 residues.

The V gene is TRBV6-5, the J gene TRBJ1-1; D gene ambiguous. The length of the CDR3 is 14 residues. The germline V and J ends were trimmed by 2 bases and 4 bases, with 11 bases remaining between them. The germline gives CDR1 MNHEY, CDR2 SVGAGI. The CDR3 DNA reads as TGTGCCAGCAGTTACCGCCCCTACAGCACTGAAGCTTTCTTT. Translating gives CASSYRPYSTEAFF.

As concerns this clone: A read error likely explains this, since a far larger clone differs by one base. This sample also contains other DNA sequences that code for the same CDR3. The CDR3 coding sequence is TGTGCTAGTAGCCTCGACTGGACAGGATATTTGAAGGAGCAGTACTTC. Amino acid sequence: CASSLDWTGYLKEQYF. The V and J genes are TRBV19 and TRBJ2-7, with 7 nucleotides matching TRBD1. Germline V CDR1 and CDR2: LNHDA, SQIVND (reference sequence). The CDR3 runs to 16 residues.

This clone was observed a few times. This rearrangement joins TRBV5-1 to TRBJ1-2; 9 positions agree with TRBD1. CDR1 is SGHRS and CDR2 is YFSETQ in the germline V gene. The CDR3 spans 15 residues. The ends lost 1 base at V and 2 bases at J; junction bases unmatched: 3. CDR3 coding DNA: TGCGCCAGCAGCTTGCCAGGACAGGGGAACTATGGCTACACCTTC. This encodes CASSLPGQGNYGYTF.

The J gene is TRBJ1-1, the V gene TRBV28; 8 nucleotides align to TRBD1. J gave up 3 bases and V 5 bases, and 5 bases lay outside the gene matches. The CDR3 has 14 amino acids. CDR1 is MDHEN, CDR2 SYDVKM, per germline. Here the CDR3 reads CASSPPDRDTEAFF. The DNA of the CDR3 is TGTGCCAGCAGTCCCCCGGACAGGGACACTGAAGCTTTCTTT.

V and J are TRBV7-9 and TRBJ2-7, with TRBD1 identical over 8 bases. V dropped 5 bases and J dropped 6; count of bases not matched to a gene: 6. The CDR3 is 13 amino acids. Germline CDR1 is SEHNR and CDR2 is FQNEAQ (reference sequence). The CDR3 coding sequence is TGTGCCAGCAGCGAAACGACAGGGGTCGAGCAGTACTTC. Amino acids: CASSETTGVEQYF.

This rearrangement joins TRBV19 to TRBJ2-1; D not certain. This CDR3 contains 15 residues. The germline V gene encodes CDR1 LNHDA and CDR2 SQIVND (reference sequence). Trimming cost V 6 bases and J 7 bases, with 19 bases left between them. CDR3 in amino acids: CASSRQAGGVNEQFF. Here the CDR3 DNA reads TGTGCCAGTAGCCGGCAGGCTGGTGGAGTGAATGAGCAGTTCTTC.

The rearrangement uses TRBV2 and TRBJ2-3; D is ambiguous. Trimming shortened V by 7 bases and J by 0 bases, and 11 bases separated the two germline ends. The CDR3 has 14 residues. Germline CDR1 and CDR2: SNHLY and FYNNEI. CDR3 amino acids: CASKKGPSTDTQYF. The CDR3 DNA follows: TGTGCCAGCAAAAAGGGCCCAAGCACAGATACGCAGTATTTT.

DNA of the CDR3: TGTGCCAGCAGCGCACAGGGTGGACTCTATGGCTACACCTTC. Protein sequence: CASSAQGGLYGYTF. The chain has TRBV9 and TRBJ1-2, with a possible D match to TRBD1 (6 bases). Trimming took off 3 bases at V and 4 bases at J, with 13 bases between the two ends. Germline CDR1 and CDR2: SGDLS and YYNGEE. CDR3 length: 14 amino acids.

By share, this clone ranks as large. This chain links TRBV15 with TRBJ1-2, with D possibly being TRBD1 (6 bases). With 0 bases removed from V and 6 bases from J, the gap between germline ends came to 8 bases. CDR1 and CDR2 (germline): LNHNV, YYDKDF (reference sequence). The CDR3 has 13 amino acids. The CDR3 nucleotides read TGTGCCACCAGCAGAGAGGAGGGGGATGGCTACACCTTC. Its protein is CATSREEGDGYTF. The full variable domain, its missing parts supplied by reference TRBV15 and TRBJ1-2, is DAMVIQNPRYQVTQFGKPVTLSCSQTLNHNVMYWYQQKSSQAPKLLFHYYDKDFNNEADTPDNFQSRRPNTSFCFLDIRSPGLGDTAMYLCATSREEGDGYTFGSGTRLTVV.

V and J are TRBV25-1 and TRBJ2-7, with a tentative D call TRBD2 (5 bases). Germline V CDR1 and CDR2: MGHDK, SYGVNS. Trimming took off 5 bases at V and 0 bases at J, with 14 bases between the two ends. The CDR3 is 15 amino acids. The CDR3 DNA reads TGTGCCAGCAGTCAGGACGGGAAGCTCTCCTACGAGCAGTACTTC. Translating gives CASSQDGKLSYEQYF.

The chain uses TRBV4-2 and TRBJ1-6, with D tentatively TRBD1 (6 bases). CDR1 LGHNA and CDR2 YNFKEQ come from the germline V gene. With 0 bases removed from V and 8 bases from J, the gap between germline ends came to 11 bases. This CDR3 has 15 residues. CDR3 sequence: CASSQEGTLDSPLHF. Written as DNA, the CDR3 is TGTGCCAGCAGCCAAGAAGGGACACTAGATTCACCCCTCCACTTT.

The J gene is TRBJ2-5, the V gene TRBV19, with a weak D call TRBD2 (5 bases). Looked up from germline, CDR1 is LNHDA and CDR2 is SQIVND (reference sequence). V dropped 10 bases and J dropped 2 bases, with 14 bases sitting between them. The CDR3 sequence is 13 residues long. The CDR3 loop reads CATRAVAQETQYF. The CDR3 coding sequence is TGTGCCACGAGGGCGGTCGCTCAAGAGACCCAGTACTTC.

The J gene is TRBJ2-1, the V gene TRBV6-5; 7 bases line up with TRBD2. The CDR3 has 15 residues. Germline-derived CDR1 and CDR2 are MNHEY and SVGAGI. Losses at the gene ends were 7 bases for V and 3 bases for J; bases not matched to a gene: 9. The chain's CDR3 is CASKFNQRGYNEQFF. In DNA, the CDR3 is TGTGCCAGCAAGTTTAACCAGCGGGGCTACAATGAGCAGTTCTTC.

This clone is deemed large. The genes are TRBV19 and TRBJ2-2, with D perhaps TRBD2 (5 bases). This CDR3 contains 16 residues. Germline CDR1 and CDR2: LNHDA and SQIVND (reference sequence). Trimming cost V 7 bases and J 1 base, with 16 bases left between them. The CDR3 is CASKIQAERNTGELFF. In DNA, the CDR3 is TGTGCCAGTAAAATTCAAGCGGAGAGGAACACCGGGGAGCTGTTTTTT.

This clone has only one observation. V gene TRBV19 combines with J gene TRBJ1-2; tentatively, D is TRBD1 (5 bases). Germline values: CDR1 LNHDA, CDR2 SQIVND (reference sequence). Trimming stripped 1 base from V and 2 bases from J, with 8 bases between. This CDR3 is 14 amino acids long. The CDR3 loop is CASSIGGANYGYTF. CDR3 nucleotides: TGTGCCAGTAGTATAGGGGGCGCGAACTATGGCTACACCTTC.

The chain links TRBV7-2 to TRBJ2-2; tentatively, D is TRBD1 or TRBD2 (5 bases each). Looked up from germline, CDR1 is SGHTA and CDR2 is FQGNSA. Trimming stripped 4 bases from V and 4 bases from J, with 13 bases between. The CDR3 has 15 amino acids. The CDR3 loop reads CASSSRGALTGELFF. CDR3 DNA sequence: TGTGCCAGCAGCTCTAGAGGGGCCCTCACCGGGGAGCTGTTTTTT.

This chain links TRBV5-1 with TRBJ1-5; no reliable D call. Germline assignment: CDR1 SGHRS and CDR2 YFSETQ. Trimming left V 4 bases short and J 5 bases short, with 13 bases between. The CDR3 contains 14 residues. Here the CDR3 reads CASSPGDLYQPQHF. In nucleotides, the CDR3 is TGCGCCAGCAGCCCTGGAGATTTATATCAGCCCCAGCATTTT.

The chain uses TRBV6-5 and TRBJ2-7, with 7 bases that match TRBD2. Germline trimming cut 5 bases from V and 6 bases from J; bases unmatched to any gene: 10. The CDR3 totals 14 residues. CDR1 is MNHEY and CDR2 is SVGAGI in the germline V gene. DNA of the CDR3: TGTGCCAGCAGTATGGGAGGGAAAACCCTCGAGCAGTACTTC. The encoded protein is CASSMGGKTLEQYF.

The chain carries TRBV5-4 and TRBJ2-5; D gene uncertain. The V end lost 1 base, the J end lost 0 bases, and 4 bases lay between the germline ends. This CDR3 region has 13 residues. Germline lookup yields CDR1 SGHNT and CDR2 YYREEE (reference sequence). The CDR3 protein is CASSLRHQETQYF. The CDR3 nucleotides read TGTGCCAGCAGCTTGCGGCACCAAGAGACCCAGTACTTC.

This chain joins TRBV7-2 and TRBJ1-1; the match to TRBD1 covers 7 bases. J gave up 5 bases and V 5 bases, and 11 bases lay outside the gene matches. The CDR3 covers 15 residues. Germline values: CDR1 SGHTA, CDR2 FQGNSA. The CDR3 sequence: CASSGETGFFTEAFF. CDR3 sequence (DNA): TGTGCCAGCAGCGGGGAGACAGGGTTTTTTACTGAAGCTTTCTTT.

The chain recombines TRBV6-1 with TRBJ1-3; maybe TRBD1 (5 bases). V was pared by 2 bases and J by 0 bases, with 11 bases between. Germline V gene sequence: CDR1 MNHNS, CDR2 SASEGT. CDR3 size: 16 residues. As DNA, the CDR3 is TGTGCCAGCAGTGAAATTACGACAGACTCTGGAAACACCATATATTTT. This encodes CASSEITTDSGNTIYF.

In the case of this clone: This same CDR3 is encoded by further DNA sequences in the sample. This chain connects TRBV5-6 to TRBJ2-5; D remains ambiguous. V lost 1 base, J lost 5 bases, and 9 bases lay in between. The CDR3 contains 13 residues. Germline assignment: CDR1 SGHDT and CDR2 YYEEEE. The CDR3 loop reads CASSLRTGETQYF. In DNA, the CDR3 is TGTGCCAGCAGCTTGCGGACCGGGGAGACCCAGTACTTC.